Following are 24 T cell receptor beta chains from one sample sequenced in a study of blood T cell repertoires in COVID-19. Sequencing was performed with immunoSEQ multiplex PCR; in TCRdb, only in-frame clones are kept and a portion is missing. The sample records 200,000 to 250,000 clones, 84% being singletons. The sample taken for sequencing was peripheral blood. The source of these receptors is a woman in her thirties who had recovered from COVID-19.

This clone was found once. This sequence joins TRBV12-5 and TRBJ2-3, with 8 bases that match TRBD2. Germline V gene data show CDR1 as LGHNT and CDR2 as FRNRAP. The CDR3 runs 15 residues. With V trimmed by 4 bases and J by 6 bases, 9 bases remained unmatched. CDR3 region: CASGSTSGGLDTQYF. The CDR3 DNA reads TGTGCTAGTGGTTCCACAAGCGGGGGCCTCGATACGCAGTATTTT. Variable domain in full (rest from reference TRBV12-5 and TRBJ2-3): DARVTQTPRHKVTEMGQEVTMRCQPILGHNTVFWYRQTMMQGLELLAYFRNRAPLDDSGMPKDRFSAEMPDATLATLKIQPSEPRDSAVYFCASGSTSGGLDTQYFGPGTRLTVL.

The rearrangement links TRBV4-2 to TRBJ2-5; no reliable D call. Per germline, CDR1 LGHNA and CDR2 YNFKEQ. The CDR3 length is 14 residues. V was trimmed by 0 bases and J by 1 base, leaving 6 bases between them. The DNA for the CDR3 is TGTGCCAGCAGCCAAGAGACGGGCCAAGAGACCCAGTACTTC. Translating it yields CASSQETGQETQYF.

The chain recombines TRBV6-5 with TRBJ2-6; D is unclear. Per germline, CDR1 MNHEY and CDR2 SVGAGI. V was trimmed by 4 bases and J by 4 bases, leaving 11 bases between them. This CDR3 comprises 15 residues. The CDR3 region is CASSFDTTGANVLTF. The CDR3 nucleotides read TGTGCCAGCAGTTTCGATACTACAGGGGCCAACGTCCTGACTTTC.

The chain combines TRBV19 with TRBJ1-1; D not certain. Trimming pared 1 base from V and 0 bases from J, leaving 6 bases between. CDR3 length: 14 residues. Germline loops: CDR1 LNHDA, CDR2 SQIVND (reference sequence). The CDR3 DNA reads as TGTGCCAGTAGTATAGGGCAGATGAACACTGAAGCTTTCTTT. As protein: CASSIGQMNTEAFF.

The sample holds one count of this clone. The chain uses TRBV30 and TRBJ2-6; unclear D gene. Trimming took off 2 bases at V and 0 bases at J, with 8 bases between the two ends. Germline-derived CDR1 and CDR2 are GTSNPN and SVGIG (reference sequence). The CDR3 contains 15 residues. This chain's CDR3 is CAWSPGISGANVLTF. Here the CDR3 DNA reads TGTGCCTGGAGTCCAGGCATCTCTGGGGCCAACGTCCTGACTTTC.

In DNA form, the CDR3 reads TGTGCCAGCCGTTCACAGGGGGTTGCCTACGAGCAGTACTTC. Translated: CASRSQGVAYEQYF. V usage is TRBV28 and J usage is TRBJ2-7; TRBD1 agrees at 8 bases. With V trimmed by 8 bases and J by 2 bases, 8 bases remained unmatched. The CDR3 runs to 14 residues. Per germline, CDR1 MDHEN and CDR2 SYDVKM.

The V call is TRBV5-6, the J call TRBJ2-7; D gene uncertain. The V gene lost 3 bases and the J gene lost 3 bases, with 7 bases spanning the gap. The CDR3 runs to 12 residues. Germline-derived CDR1 and CDR2 are SGHDT and YYEEEE. The chain's CDR3 is CASSYLGYEQYF. Here the CDR3 DNA reads TGTGCCAGCAGCTACCTAGGCTACGAGCAGTACTTC.

The V and J genes are TRBV7-9 and TRBJ2-7; 8 bases align to TRBD1. The length of the CDR3 is 15 residues. Germline V lookup: CDR1 SEHNR, CDR2 FQNEAQ (reference sequence). V lost 1 base, J lost 0 bases, and 2 bases stayed unmatched. For the CDR3, the DNA is TGTGCCAGCAGCTTAGTGGACAGGGTCTCCTACGAGCAGTACTTC. Amino acid sequence: CASSLVDRVSYEQYF.

The chain couples TRBV2 to TRBJ2-5; 8 bases map to TRBD1. The CDR3 covers 15 residues. The germline V gene has CDR1 SNHLY and CDR2 FYNNEI. The V and J ends lost 6 bases and 2 bases, in that order; junction bases with no gene match: 8. The CDR3 DNA is TGTGCCAGCAGCCCCGACAGGGGAACTCAAGAGACCCAGTACTTC. Amino acids: CASSPDRGTQETQYF. Drawing the rest from reference TRBV2 and TRBJ2-5, the complete variable domain is EPEVTQTPSHQVTQMGQEVILRCVPISNHLYFYWYRQILGQKVEFLVSFYNNEISEKSEIFDDQFSVERPDGSNFTLKIRSTKLEDSAMYFCASSPDRGTQETQYFGPGTRLLVL.

The chain is built from TRBV11-2 and TRBJ1-1; no firm D call. CDR3 length equals 14 residues. The germline gives CDR1 SGHAT, CDR2 FQNNGV. Trimming left V 4 bases short and J 3 bases short, with 12 bases between. The DNA for the CDR3 is TGTGCCAGCAGCTCGGGAATTAGGGACACTGAAGCTTTCTTT. Its translation is CASSSGIRDTEAFF.

This chain links TRBV5-8 with TRBJ1-6, with D uncertain. The CDR3 covers 10 residues. Germline values: CDR1 SGHTS, CDR2 YDEGEE. Trimming removed 0 bases from V and 14 bases from J, with 3 bases in between. CDR3 nucleotides: TGTGCCAGCAGCTTGGTTACCCTCCACTTT. Amino acid sequence: CASSLVTLHF.

This clone is a singleton in its sample. The rearrangement links TRBV6-1 to TRBJ1-1, with D possibly matching TRBD1 (6 bases). The germline CDR1 and CDR2 sequences are MNHNS and SASEGT. V was trimmed by 4 bases and J by 4 bases, leaving 19 bases between them. This CDR3 contains 16 residues. CDR3 amino acids: CASSGGIGGAVTEAFF. In DNA, the CDR3 is TGTGCCAGCAGTGGGGGGATAGGGGGGGCAGTCACTGAAGCTTTCTTT.

V and J are TRBV29-1 and TRBJ1-6; tentative D call: TRBD1 (6 bases). The V end was cut by 7 bases, the J end by 7 bases, with 17 bases between. Germline V gene sequence: CDR1 SQVTM, CDR2 ANQGSEA. This CDR3 has 14 residues. CDR3 loop: CSASRGQGNSPLHF. The CDR3 region has the DNA TGCAGCGCCTCCCGGGGACAAGGAAATTCACCCCTCCACTTT.

The V call is TRBV7-3, the J call TRBJ2-2, with 9 bases that match TRBD1. Germline CDR1 and CDR2: SGHTA and FQGTGA. This CDR3 has 15 residues. Germline trimming cut 6 bases from V and 1 base from J; bases unmatched to any gene: 3. CDR3 region: CASSLDRGNTGELFF. The CDR3 DNA reads as TGTGCCAGCAGTCTGGACAGGGGGAACACCGGGGAGCTGTTTTTT.

This chain uses TRBV2 with TRBJ2-2; a weak D match, TRBD1 (6 bases). V shed 10 bases and J shed 1 base, with 13 bases lying between them. CDR3 size: 14 residues. CDR1 and CDR2 from the germline V gene are SNHLY and FYNNEI. Written as DNA, the CDR3 is TGTGCCATTAGACAGGCCGAGAACACCGGGGAGCTGTTTTTT. It yields the protein CAIRQAENTGELFF. The entire variable domain, with the rest obtained from reference TRBV2 and TRBJ2-2, is as follows: EPEVTQTPSHQVTQMGQEVILRCVPISNHLYFYWYRQILGQKVEFLVSFYNNEISEKSEIFDDQFSVERPDGSNFTLKIRSTKLEDSAMYFCAIRQAENTGELFFGEGSRLTVL.

This rearrangement joins TRBV6-6 to TRBJ2-1; 8 bases agree with TRBD2. Germline-derived CDR1 and CDR2 are MNHNY and SVGAGI (reference sequence). Trimming removed 7 bases from V and 6 bases from J; junction bases left unmatched: 11. There are 15 residues in the CDR3. The CDR3 DNA reads as TGTGCCAGCACCCTAGCGGCTAGCGGGCCCAATGAGCAGTTCTTC. Protein: CASTLAASGPNEQFF.

This chain joins TRBV7-3 and TRBJ2-1; 7 positions match TRBD2. Unmatched junction bases numbered 5, after V lost 1 base and J lost 5 bases. CDR3 length equals 15 residues. Germline loops: CDR1 SGHTA, CDR2 FQGTGA. CDR3 residues: CASSLRSGIHNEQFF. The CDR3 nucleotides are TGTGCCAGCAGCTTAAGGAGCGGGATCCACAATGAGCAGTTCTTC.

The chain uses TRBV6-5 and TRBJ2-7; 7 bases map to TRBD2. This CDR3 is 15 amino acids long. With V trimmed by 7 bases and J by 0 bases, 9 bases remained unmatched. The germline gives CDR1 MNHEY, CDR2 SVGAGI. CDR3 bases: TGTGCCAGCATCTCTCCGGGGGGTAGCTCCTACGAGCAGTACTTC. It codes for CASISPGGSSYEQYF.

This clone was seen only a few times. The chain joins TRBV5-1 to TRBJ1-5, with 8 bases matching TRBD1. There are 15 residues in the CDR3. Trimming removed 4 bases from V and 4 bases from J; junction bases left unmatched: 7. Germline V lookup: CDR1 SGHRS, CDR2 YFSETQ. CDR3 loop: CASSPQGADNQPQHF. The CDR3 nucleotides are TGCGCCAGCAGCCCTCAGGGGGCAGATAATCAGCCCCAGCATTTT.

This rearrangement joins TRBV21-1 to TRBJ2-7; the table's D gene call, TRBD2, was not cross checked with the DNA. TRBV21-1 is marked as a pseudogene. This CDR3 comprises 18 residues. The DNA of the CDR3 is TGTGCCAGCAGTCGATCTCGAAGGGGGGGACTCAGCTCCTACGAGCAGTACTTC. It translates to CASSRSRRGGLSSYEQYF.

This clone was picked up one time. The chain uses TRBV28 and TRBJ2-7, with 10 bases that match TRBD2. Germline V gene data show CDR1 as MDHEN and CDR2 as SYDVKM. The CDR3 is 12 amino acids. The CDR3 sequence is CATGLADYEQYF. DNA for the CDR3: TGTGCTACAGGACTAGCGGACTACGAGCAGTACTTC.

The chain couples TRBV24-1 to TRBJ1-4, with 7 bases matching TRBD1. This CDR3 contains 15 residues. Germline CDR1 KGHDR, CDR2 SFDVKD. V lost 4 bases and J lost 8; bases outside the gene matches: 9. The CDR3 here is CATSDVGQVEEKLFF. DNA of the CDR3: TGTGCCACCAGTGACGTAGGACAGGTAGAGGAAAAACTGTTTTTT.

This chain connects TRBV5-4 to TRBJ2-3; 7 positions agree with TRBD2. Germline V gene sequence: CDR1 SGHNT, CDR2 YYREEE (reference sequence). The J segment lost 4 bases and the V segment lost 1 base, leaving 3 bases of the junction unmatched. This CDR3 has 14 amino acids. The CDR3 reads CASSLTSDSDTQYF. The CDR3 nucleotides read TGTGCCAGCAGCTTGACTAGCGATTCAGATACGCAGTATTTT.

The chain employs TRBV28 and TRBJ2-7; 7 positions agree with TRBD1. CDR1 is MDHEN and CDR2 is SYDVKM in the germline V gene. The CDR3 contains 12 residues. V lost 6 bases, J lost 3 bases, and 2 bases stayed unmatched. CDR3 DNA sequence: TGTGCCAGCAGAGGGACAGACTACGAGCAGTACTTC. It encodes CASRGTDYEQYF.